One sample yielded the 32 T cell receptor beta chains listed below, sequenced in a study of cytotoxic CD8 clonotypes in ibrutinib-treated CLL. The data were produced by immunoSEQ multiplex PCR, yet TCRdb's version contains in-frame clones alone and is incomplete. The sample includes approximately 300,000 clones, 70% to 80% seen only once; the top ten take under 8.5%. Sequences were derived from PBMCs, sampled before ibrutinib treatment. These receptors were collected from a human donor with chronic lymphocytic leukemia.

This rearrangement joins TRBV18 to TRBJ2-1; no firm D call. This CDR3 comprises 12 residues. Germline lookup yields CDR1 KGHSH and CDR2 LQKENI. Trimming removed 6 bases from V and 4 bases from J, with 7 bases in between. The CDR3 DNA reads TGTGCCAGCTCCCCAGATTACAATGAGCAGTTCTTC. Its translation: CASSPDYNEQFF.

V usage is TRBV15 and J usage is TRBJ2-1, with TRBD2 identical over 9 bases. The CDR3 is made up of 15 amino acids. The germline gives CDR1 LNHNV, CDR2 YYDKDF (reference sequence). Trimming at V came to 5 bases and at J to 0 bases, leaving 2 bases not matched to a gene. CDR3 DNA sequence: TGTGCCACCAGCTTTAGCGGGGGCTCCTACAATGAGCAGTTCTTC. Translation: CATSFSGGSYNEQFF.

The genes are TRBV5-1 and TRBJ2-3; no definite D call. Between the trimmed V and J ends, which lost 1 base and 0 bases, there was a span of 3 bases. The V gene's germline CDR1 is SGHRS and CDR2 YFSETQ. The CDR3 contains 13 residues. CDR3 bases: TGCGCCAGCAGCTTGACTAGCACAGATACGCAGTATTTT. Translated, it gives CASSLTSTDTQYF.

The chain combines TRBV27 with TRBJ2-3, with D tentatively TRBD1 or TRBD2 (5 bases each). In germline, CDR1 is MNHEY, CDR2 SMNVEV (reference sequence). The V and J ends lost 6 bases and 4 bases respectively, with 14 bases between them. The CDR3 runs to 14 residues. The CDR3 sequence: CASRGPSGADTQYF. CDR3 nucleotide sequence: TGTGCCAGCAGGGGACCCTCTGGGGCAGATACGCAGTATTTT.

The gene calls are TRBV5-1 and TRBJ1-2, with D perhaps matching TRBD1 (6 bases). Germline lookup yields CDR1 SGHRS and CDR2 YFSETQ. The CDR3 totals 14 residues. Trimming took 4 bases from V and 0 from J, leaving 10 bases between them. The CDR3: CASSPTGTNYGYTF. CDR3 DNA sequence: TGCGCCAGCAGCCCGACAGGAACTAACTATGGCTACACCTTC.

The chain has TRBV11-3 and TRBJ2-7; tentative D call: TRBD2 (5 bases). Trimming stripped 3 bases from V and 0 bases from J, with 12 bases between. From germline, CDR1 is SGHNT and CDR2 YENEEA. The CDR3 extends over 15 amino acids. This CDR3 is CASSFCGGFSYEQYF. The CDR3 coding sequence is TGTGCCAGCAGCTTTTGCGGAGGTTTCTCCTACGAGCAGTACTTC.

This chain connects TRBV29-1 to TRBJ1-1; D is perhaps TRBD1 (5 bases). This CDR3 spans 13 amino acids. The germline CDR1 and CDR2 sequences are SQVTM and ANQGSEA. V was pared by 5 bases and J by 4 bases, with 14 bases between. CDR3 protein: CSVSTGRSTEAFF. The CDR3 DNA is TGCAGCGTTTCTACGGGACGGAGCACTGAAGCTTTCTTT.

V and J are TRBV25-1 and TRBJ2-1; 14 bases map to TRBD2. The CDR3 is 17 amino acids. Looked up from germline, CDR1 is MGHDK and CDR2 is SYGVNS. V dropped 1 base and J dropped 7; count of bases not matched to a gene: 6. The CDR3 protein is CASSEWGTSGSGNEQFF. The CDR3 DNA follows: TGTGCCAGCAGTGAATGGGGGACTAGCGGGAGCGGTAATGAGCAGTTCTTC.

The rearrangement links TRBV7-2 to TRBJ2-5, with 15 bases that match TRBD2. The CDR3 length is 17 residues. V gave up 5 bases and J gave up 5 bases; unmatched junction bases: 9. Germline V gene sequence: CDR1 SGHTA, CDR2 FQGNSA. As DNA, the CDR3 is TGTGCCAGCAGCGCAAGGACTAGCGGGAGGGCCGTGGAGACCCAGTACTTC. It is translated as CASSARTSGRAVETQYF.

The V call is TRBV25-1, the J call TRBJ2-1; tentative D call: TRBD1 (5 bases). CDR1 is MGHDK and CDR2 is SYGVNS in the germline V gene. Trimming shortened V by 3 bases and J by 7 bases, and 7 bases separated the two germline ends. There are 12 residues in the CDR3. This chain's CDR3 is CASSEQGNEQFF. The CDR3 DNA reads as TGTGCCAGCAGTGAGCAGGGAAATGAGCAGTTCTTC. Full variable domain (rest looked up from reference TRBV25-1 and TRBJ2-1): EADIYQTPRYLVIGTGKKITLECSQTMGHDKMYWYQQDPGMELHLIHYSYGVNSTEKGDLSSESTVSRIRTEHFPLTLESARPSHTSQYLCASSEQGNEQFFGPGTRLTVL.

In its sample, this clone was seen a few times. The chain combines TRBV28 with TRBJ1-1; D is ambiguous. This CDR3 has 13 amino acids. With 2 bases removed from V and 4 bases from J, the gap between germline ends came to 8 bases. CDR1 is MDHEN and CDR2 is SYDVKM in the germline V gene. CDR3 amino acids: CASSLNGGTEAFF. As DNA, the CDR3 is TGTGCCAGCAGTTTAAACGGAGGCACTGAAGCTTTCTTT.

The CDR3 sequence is CASSLVAGGNTGELFF. Here the CDR3 DNA reads TGTGCCAGCAGCTTAGTAGCGGGAGGGAACACCGGGGAGCTGTTTTTT. This rearrangement joins TRBV7-7 to TRBJ2-2; TRBD2 matches at 10 bases. CDR3 size: 16 residues. Germline assignment: CDR1 SSHAT and CDR2 FNYEAQ (reference sequence). Losses at the gene ends were 1 base for V and 1 base for J; bases not matched to a gene: 0.

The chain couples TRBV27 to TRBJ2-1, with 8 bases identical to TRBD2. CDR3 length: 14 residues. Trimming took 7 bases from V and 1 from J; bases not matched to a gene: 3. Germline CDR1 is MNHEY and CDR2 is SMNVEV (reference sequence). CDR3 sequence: CASKLAGSYNEQFF. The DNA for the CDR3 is TGTGCCAGCAAATTAGCGGGATCCTACAATGAGCAGTTCTTC.

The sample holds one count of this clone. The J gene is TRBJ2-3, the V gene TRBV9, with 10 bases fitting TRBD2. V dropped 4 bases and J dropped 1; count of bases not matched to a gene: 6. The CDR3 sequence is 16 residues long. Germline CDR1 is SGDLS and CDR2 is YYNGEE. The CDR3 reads CASSLAGGGGTDTQYF. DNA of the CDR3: TGTGCCAGCAGCTTAGCGGGGGGAGGAGGCACAGATACGCAGTATTTT.

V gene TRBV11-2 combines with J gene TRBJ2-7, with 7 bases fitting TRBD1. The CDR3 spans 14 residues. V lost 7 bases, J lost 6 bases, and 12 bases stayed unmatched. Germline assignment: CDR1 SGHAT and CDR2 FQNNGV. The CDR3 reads CASTTGQEIGEQYF. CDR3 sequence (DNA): TGTGCCAGCACCACAGGACAGGAGATAGGCGAGCAGTACTTC.

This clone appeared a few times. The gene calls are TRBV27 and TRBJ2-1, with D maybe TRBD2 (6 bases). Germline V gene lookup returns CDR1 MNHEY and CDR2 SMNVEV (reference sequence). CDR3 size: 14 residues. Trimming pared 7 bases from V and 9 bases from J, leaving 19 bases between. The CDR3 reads CASTLNPLGGEQFF. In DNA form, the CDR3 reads TGTGCCAGCACCCTTAACCCCCTGGGGGGTGAGCAGTTCTTC.

The CDR3 sequence is CASSQTGRGRELFF. CDR3 DNA: TGTGCCAGCAGCCAAACAGGGAGGGGAAGGGAGCTGTTTTTT. The chain couples TRBV5-8 to TRBJ2-2; D is possibly TRBD2 (7 bases). The CDR3 consists of 14 residues. The germline gives CDR1 SGHTS, CDR2 YDEGEE. V was shortened by 4 bases and J by 9 bases, with 16 bases between the two germline ends.

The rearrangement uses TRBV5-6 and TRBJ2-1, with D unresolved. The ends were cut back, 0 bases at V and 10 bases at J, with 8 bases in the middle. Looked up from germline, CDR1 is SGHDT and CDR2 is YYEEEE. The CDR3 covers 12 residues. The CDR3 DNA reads TGTGCCAGCAGCTTGGTGGGTTTCGAGCAGTTCTTC. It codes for CASSLVGFEQFF.

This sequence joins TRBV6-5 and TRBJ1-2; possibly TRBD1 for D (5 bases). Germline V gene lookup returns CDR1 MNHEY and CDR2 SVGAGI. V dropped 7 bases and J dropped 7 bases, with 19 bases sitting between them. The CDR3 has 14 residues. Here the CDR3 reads CASTDRRMYGGYTF. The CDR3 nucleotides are TGTGCCAGCACCGACAGACGAATGTATGGTGGCTACACCTTC.

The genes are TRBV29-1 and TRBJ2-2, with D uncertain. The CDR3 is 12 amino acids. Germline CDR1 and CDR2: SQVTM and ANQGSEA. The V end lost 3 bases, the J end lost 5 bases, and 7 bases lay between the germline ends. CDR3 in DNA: TGCAGCGTTGATTGGGGAACCGGGGAGCTGTTTTTT. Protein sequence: CSVDWGTGELFF.

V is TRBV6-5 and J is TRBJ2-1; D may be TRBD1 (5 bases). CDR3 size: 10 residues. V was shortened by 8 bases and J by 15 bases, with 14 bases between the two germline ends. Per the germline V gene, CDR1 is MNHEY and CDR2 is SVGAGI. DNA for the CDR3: TGTGCCAGCGGACACAGAAGCGCGTTCTTC. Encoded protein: CASGHRSAFF.

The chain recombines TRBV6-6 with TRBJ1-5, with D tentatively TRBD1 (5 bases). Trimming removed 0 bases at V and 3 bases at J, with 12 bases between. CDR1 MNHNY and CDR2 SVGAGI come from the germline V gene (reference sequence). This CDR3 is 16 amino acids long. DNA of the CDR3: TGTGCCAGCAGTTACTCGTTGACCGGGGCCAATCAGCCCCAGCATTTT. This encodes CASSYSLTGANQPQHF.

DNA for the CDR3: TGCGCCAGCAGCCGTTCCGGGACACCTAGCACAGATACGCAGTATTTT. Translation gives CASSRSGTPSTDTQYF. The chain employs TRBV5-1 and TRBJ2-3, with D possibly TRBD1 on 6 matching bases. The CDR3 sequence is 16 residues long. The ends were cut back, 4 bases at V and 0 bases at J, with 15 bases in the middle. Germline values: CDR1 SGHRS, CDR2 YFSETQ. Full variable domain (missing parts from reference TRBV5-1 and TRBJ2-3): KAGVTQTPRYLIKTRGQQVTLSCSPISGHRSVSWYQQTPGQGLQFLFEYFSETQRNKGNFPGRFSGRQFSNSRSEMNVSTLELGDSALYLCASSRSGTPSTDTQYFGPGTRLTVL.

This CDR3 reads CASSDSGLGTDTQYF. CDR3 nucleotide sequence: TGTGCCAGCAGCGATTCCGGACTAGGGACAGATACGCAGTATTTT. The genes are TRBV25-1 and TRBJ2-3; TRBD2 matches 7 bases. In germline, CDR1 is MGHDK, CDR2 SYGVNS. The V gene end was trimmed by 6 bases and the J gene end by 3 bases; junction bases not matched to a gene: 9. The CDR3 runs 15 residues.

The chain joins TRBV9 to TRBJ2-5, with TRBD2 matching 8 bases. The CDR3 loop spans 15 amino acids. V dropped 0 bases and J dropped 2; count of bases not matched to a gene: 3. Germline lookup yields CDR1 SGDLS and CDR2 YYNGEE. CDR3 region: CASSVGSGEQETQYF. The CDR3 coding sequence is TGTGCCAGCAGCGTAGGTAGCGGGGAACAAGAGACCCAGTACTTC.

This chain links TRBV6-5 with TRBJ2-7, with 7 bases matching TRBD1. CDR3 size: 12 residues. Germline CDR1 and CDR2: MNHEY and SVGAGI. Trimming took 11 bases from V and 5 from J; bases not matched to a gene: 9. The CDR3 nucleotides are TGTGCCGCGGCAACAGGGGTCCACGAGCAGTACTTC. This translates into CAAATGVHEQYF.

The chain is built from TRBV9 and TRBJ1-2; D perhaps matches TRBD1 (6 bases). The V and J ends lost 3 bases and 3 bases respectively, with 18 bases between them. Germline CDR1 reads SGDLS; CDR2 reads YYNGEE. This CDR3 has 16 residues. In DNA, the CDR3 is TGTGCCAGCAGCGACGAACCGGACAGCATTTACTATGGCTACACCTTC. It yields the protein CASSDEPDSIYYGYTF.

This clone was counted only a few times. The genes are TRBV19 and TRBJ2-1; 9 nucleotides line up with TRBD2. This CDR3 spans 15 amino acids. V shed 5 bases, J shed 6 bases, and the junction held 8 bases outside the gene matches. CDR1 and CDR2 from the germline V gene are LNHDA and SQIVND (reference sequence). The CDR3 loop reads CASSPVAGAGNEQFF. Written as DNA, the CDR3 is TGTGCCAGTAGTCCCGTAGCGGGAGCGGGCAATGAGCAGTTCTTC.

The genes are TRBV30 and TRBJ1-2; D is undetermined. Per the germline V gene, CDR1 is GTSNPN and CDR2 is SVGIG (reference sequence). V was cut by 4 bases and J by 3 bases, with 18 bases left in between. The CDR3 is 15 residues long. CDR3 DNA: TGTGCCTGGAATCAACGGTGGCTGGAGGACTATGGCTACACCTTC. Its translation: CAWNQRWLEDYGYTF.

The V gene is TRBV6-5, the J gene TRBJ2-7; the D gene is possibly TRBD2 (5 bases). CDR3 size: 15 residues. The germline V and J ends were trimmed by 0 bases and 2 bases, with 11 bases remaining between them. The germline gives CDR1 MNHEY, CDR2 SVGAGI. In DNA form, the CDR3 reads TGTGCCAGCAGTTACTCCCAGCGGCCTACCTACGAGCAGTACTTC. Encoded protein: CASSYSQRPTYEQYF.

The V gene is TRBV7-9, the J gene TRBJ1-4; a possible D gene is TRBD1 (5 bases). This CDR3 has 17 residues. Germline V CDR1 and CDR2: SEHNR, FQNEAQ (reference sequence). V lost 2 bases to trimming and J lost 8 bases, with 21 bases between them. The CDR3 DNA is TGTGCCAGCAGCTTATACCCCCCGCCCCAGAGGGGCGAAAAACTGTTTTTT. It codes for CASSLYPPPQRGEKLFF.

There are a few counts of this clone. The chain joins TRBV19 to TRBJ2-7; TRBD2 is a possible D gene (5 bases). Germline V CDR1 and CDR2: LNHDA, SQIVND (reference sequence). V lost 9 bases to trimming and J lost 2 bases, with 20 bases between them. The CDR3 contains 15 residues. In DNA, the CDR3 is TGTGCCAGCGCGCCGGGCCGCGACTATGCCTACGAGCAGTACTTC. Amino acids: CASAPGRDYAYEQYF. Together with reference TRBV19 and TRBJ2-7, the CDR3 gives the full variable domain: DGGITQSPKYLFRKEGQNVTLSCEQNLNHDAMYWYRQDPGQGLRLIYYSQIVNDFQKGDIAEGYSVSREKKESFPLTVTSAQKNPTAFYLCASAPGRDYAYEQYFGPGTRLTVT.